Below are 21 T cell receptor beta chains sequenced from a single sample in a study of blood T cell repertoires in COVID-19. Here immunoSEQ multiplex PCR was the method, and the copy in TCRdb shows in-frame clones only, minus some. The repertoire holds approximately 240,000 clones, with about 93% as singletons. The sequenced sample was PBMCs or T cells enriched from blood (not recorded which). The receptor set was obtained from a woman aged 18-29 years who had recovered from COVID-19.

This chain uses TRBV9 with TRBJ1-1; 9 bases map to TRBD1. This CDR3 is built from 17 residues. Germline V lookup: CDR1 SGDLS, CDR2 YYNGEE. V was clipped by 3 bases and J by 1 base; unmatched bases: 10. The CDR3 sequence is CASSAGGQGDPNTEAFF. CDR3 sequence (DNA): TGTGCCAGCAGCGCGGGGGGACAGGGCGACCCGAACACTGAAGCTTTCTTT.

This clone is a singleton in its sample. Here the CDR3 DNA reads TGTGCCAGCAGTGAAGAGGGGGCAGCTGCGGGAGGAACCTACGAGCAGTACTTC. Translated, it gives CASSEEGAAAGGTYEQYF. V usage is TRBV2 and J usage is TRBJ2-7, with a tentative D call TRBD2 (8 bases). The CDR3 consists of 18 residues. With 1 base removed from V and 2 bases from J, the gap between germline ends came to 21 bases. Germline CDR1 SNHLY, CDR2 FYNNEI.

The chain uses TRBV19 and TRBJ1-5, with D unresolved. Looked up from germline, CDR1 is LNHDA and CDR2 is SQIVND (reference sequence). Trimming removed 4 bases at V and 1 base at J, with 11 bases between. CDR3 length: 15 residues. The CDR3 sequence: CASSRKTGSNQPQHF. The CDR3 coding sequence is TGTGCCAGTAGTAGAAAGACTGGGAGCAATCAGCCCCAGCATTTT.

V and J are TRBV9 and TRBJ1-2; the match to TRBD1 covers 9 bases. The CDR3 has 17 residues. Germline CDR1 SGDLS, CDR2 YYNGEE. V lost 0 bases to trimming and J lost 0 bases; unmatched junction nucleotides: 6. CDR3 in DNA: TGTGCCAGCAGCGTAGCTACGGGGGACAGGGCTAACTATGGCTACACCTTC. It is translated as CASSVATGDRANYGYTF.

The V gene is TRBV5-1, the J gene TRBJ2-7; 7 bases agree with TRBD1. V lost 4 bases, J lost 4 bases, and 8 bases stayed unmatched. From germline, CDR1 is SGHRS and CDR2 YFSETQ. The CDR3 has 14 residues. The CDR3 region has the DNA TGCGCCAGCAGCCGGGACAGAGGGTCATACGAGCAGTACTTC. Translated: CASSRDRGSYEQYF. Supplemented by reference TRBV5-1 and TRBJ2-7, the full variable domain reads KAGVTQTPRYLIKTRGQQVTLSCSPISGHRSVSWYQQTPGQGLQFLFEYFSETQRNKGNFPGRFSGRQFSNSRSEMNVSTLELGDSALYLCASSRDRGSYEQYFGPGTRLTVT.

The rearrangement joins TRBV13 to TRBJ1-2; TRBD1 might be the D (5 bases). The V gene's germline CDR1 is PRHDT and CDR2 FYEKMQ (reference sequence). The CDR3 contains 12 residues. With 0 bases removed from V and 8 bases from J, the gap between germline ends came to 7 bases. CDR3 sequence reads: CASSLGQAGYTF. The CDR3 nucleotides read TGTGCCAGCAGCTTAGGACAGGCAGGCTACACCTTC.

The rearrangement uses TRBV4-2 and TRBJ1-1; D perhaps matches TRBD1 (5 bases). The germline CDR1 and CDR2 sequences are LGHNA and YNFKEQ. Trimming took 3 bases from V and 1 from J, leaving 12 bases between them. CDR3 size: 15 residues. In DNA, the CDR3 is TGTGCCAGCAGCCAGGAGGGGACCGGGAACACTGAAGCTTTCTTT. Translating it yields CASSQEGTGNTEAFF.

This clone was counted many times. The rearrangement links TRBV6-1 to TRBJ1-3; TRBD1 might be the D (5 bases). This CDR3 region has 14 residues. Germline loops: CDR1 MNHNS, CDR2 SASEGT. V dropped 0 bases and J dropped 4 bases, with 7 bases sitting between them. The DNA for the CDR3 is TGTGCCAGCAGTGAAGCGGCAGGGGGAAACACCATATATTTT. Translation: CASSEAAGGNTIYF.

The gene calls are TRBV6-5 and TRBJ1-4, with TRBD1 as a possible D gene (5 bases). The CDR3 is 15 amino acids. The V and J ends lost 7 bases and 8 bases respectively, with 20 bases between them. Germline V gene lookup returns CDR1 MNHEY and CDR2 SVGAGI. This CDR3 is CASTGGLGPREKLFF. In DNA form, the CDR3 reads TGTGCCAGCACGGGGGGATTGGGCCCCAGGGAAAAACTGTTTTTT.

The V gene is TRBV7-2, the J gene TRBJ1-6, with no clear D. This CDR3 spans 14 amino acids. The V gene lost 8 bases and the J gene lost 4 bases, with 12 bases spanning the gap. In germline, CDR1 is SGHTA, CDR2 FQGNSA. For the CDR3, the DNA is TGTGCCAGCGGCGACACTGCTTATAATTCACCCCTCCACTTT. It is translated as CASGDTAYNSPLHF.

Worth noting for this clone: Other DNA sequences in this sample translate to the same CDR3. This chain links TRBV6-5 with TRBJ1-2; tentative D call: TRBD1 (5 bases). Trimming removed 6 bases from V and 0 bases from J, with 8 bases in between. Germline loops: CDR1 MNHEY, CDR2 SVGAGI. This CDR3 is built from 13 residues. In DNA form, the CDR3 reads TGTGCCAGCAGGCTACAGGCTAACTATGGCTACACCTTC. Amino acids: CASRLQANYGYTF.

The V call is TRBV7-9, the J call TRBJ2-1; TRBD2 might be the D (6 bases). In germline, CDR1 is SEHNR, CDR2 FQNEAQ (reference sequence). Trimming shortened V by 8 bases and J by 8 bases, and 25 bases separated the two germline ends. There are 16 residues in the CDR3. This CDR3 is CASFPPGRGMGDEQFF. DNA of the CDR3: TGTGCCAGCTTCCCTCCCGGCCGCGGGATGGGAGATGAGCAGTTCTTC.

This chain links TRBV7-9 with TRBJ2-1, with 11 bases fitting TRBD2. Losses at the gene ends were 10 bases for V and 9 bases for J; bases not matched to a gene: 11. The germline CDR1 and CDR2 sequences are SEHNR and FQNEAQ (reference sequence). The CDR3 has 14 amino acids. CDR3 protein: CATTTSGARGEQFF. The CDR3 coding sequence is TGTGCCACCACGACTAGCGGGGCCAGGGGTGAGCAGTTCTTC.

J is TRBJ1-2 and V is TRBV3-1 (or the pseudogene TRBV3-2), with 10 positions matching TRBD1. The CDR3 loop spans 15 amino acids. Germline V gene data show CDR1 as LGHDT and CDR2 as YNNKEL (reference sequence). V lost 4 bases, J lost 5 bases, and 7 bases stayed unmatched. CDR3 sequence (DNA): TGTGCCAGCAGCCGGAGACAGGGGGCAAGGTATGGCTACACCTTC. It is translated as CASSRRQGARYGYTF.

The chain recombines TRBV29-1 with TRBJ2-3; a weak D match, TRBD2 (5 bases). Germline CDR1 is SQVTM and CDR2 is ANQGSEA. The CDR3 totals 13 residues. The V gene lost 6 bases and the J gene lost 0 bases, with 10 bases spanning the gap. CDR3 sequence: CSVRRGSTDTQYF. The DNA of the CDR3 is TGCAGCGTGCGGAGAGGGAGCACAGATACGCAGTATTTT.

V gene TRBV5-1 combines with J gene TRBJ2-1; 12 bases are shared with TRBD2. CDR3 length equals 16 residues. The V gene end was trimmed by 5 bases and the J gene end by 9 bases; junction bases not matched to a gene: 12. Germline V gene data show CDR1 as SGHRS and CDR2 as YFSETQ. CDR3 amino acids: CASRRHLAGGQGEQFF. The CDR3 region has the DNA TGCGCCAGCAGAAGACATCTAGCGGGAGGGCAGGGTGAGCAGTTCTTC.

This chain joins TRBV7-3 and TRBJ2-7, with 9 bases that match TRBD1. The CDR3 has 15 residues. V was clipped by 4 bases and J by 3 bases; unmatched bases: 7. Per germline, CDR1 SGHTA and CDR2 FQGTGA. The chain's CDR3 is CASSSTPGQGYEQYF. The CDR3 DNA sequence: TGTGCCAGCAGCTCTACCCCGGGACAGGGCTACGAGCAGTACTTC.

This clone was detected only once. The CDR3: CASREGGSYGYTF. In DNA form, the CDR3 reads TGTGCCAGCAGAGAAGGGGGTTCCTATGGCTACACCTTC. V usage is TRBV11-2 and J usage is TRBJ1-2, with D possibly matching TRBD1 (6 bases). V was cut by 6 bases and J by 4 bases, with 12 bases left in between. Germline V gene sequence: CDR1 SGHAT, CDR2 FQNNGV. The CDR3 extends over 13 amino acids.

The chain uses TRBV11-3 and TRBJ1-1; a possible D gene is TRBD1 (5 bases). V lost 0 bases and J lost 10, with 15 bases in between. CDR1 is SGHNT, CDR2 YENEEA, per germline. This CDR3 region has 14 residues. The CDR3 DNA follows: TGTGCCAGCAGCTTAGATTCGGGGGGATGGGGAGCTTTCTTT. It encodes CASSLDSGGWGAFF.

The J gene is TRBJ1-3, the V gene TRBV28; TRBD1 aligns across 7 bases. Germline assignment: CDR1 MDHEN and CDR2 SYDVKM. This CDR3 has 14 residues. With V trimmed by 7 bases and J by 4 bases, 7 bases remained unmatched. CDR3 residues: CASTSTGEGNTIYF. As DNA, the CDR3 is TGTGCCAGCACCTCAACAGGGGAAGGAAACACCATATATTTT.

The chain uses TRBV10-3 and TRBJ2-1; 7 nucleotides line up with TRBD1. The germline V gene encodes CDR1 ENHRY and CDR2 SYGVKD. The CDR3 contains 15 residues. The junction had 7 bases not matched to a gene; V was cut back by 3 bases and J by 5 bases. CDR3 DNA: TGTGCCATCAGTGATGGTTGGGACAGCAACAATGAGCAGTTCTTC. Translation: CAISDGWDSNNEQFF.